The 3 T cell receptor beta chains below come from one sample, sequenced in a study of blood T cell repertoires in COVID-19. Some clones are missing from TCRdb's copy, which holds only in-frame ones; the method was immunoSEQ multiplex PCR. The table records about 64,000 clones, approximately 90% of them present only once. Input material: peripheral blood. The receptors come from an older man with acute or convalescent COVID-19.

The CDR3 is CASSEGGASSYEQYF. The CDR3, as DNA: TGTGCCAGCAGTGAAGGCGGGGCCTCCTCCTACGAGCAGTACTTC. The chain recombines TRBV6-1 with TRBJ2-7; D perhaps matches TRBD2 (6 bases). Trimming shortened V by 1 base and J by 0 bases, and 10 bases separated the two germline ends. The CDR3 loop spans 15 amino acids. Germline-derived CDR1 and CDR2 are MNHNS and SASEGT.

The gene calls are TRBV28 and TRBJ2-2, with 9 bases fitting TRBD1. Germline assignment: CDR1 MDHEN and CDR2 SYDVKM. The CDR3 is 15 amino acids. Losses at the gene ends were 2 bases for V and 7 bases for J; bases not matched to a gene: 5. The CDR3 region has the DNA TGTGCCAGCAGTTTACCCGGACAGGGGATCGGGGAGCTGTTTTTT. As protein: CASSLPGQGIGELFF.

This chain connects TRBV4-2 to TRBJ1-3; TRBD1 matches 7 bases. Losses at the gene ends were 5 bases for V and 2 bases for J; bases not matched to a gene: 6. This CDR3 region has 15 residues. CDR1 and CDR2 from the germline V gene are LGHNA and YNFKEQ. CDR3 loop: CASSKRQGTGNTIYF. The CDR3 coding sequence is TGTGCCAGCAGCAAGAGACAGGGTACTGGAAACACCATATATTTT.